The rows below give T cell receptor beta chains drawn from one sample of a study of blood T cell repertoires in COVID-19. The data were produced by immunoSEQ multiplex PCR, yet TCRdb's version contains in-frame clones alone and is incomplete. The sample lists tens of thousands of clones, roughly 92% occurring once. Sample: peripheral blood. The source is a man in his sixties or seventies with active COVID-19. Both conserved end residues are part of each CDR3. The order of the fields is CDR3 length, clone size, J gene, D gene, V gene, CDR3 protein, CDR3 DNA. The D gene is left open where the match is weak. Some rows have no size entry. The others give once, few or many, or a class for an expanded clone.

>14|-|TRBJ2-3|TRBD2|TRBV3-1/TRBV3-2
CASNWTSGADTQYF
TGTGCCAGCAATTGGACTAGCGGGGCAGATACGCAGTATTTT
>16|-|TRBJ2-5|-|TRBV3-1/TRBV3-2
CASSTASGAGAETQYF
TGTGCCAGCAGCACCGCATCGGGGGCGGGGGCGGAGACCCAGTACTTC
>15|once|TRBJ2-1|-|TRBV18
CASSPESPTYNEQFF
TGTGCCAGCTCACCTGAATCTCCCACTTACAATGAGCAGTTCTTC
>16|-|TRBJ2-5|TRBD2|TRBV11-3
CASSLAGGAGLETQYF
TGTGCCAGCAGCTTAGCGGGGGGAGCGGGTTTAGAGACCCAGTACTTC
>13|few|TRBJ1-6|-|TRBV10-1
CASNRQIGSPLHF
TGCGCCAGCAATCGACAGATCGGTTCACCCCTCCACTTT
>15|once|TRBJ1-1|TRBD1|TRBV5-4
CASSQAGTGNTEAFF
TGTGCCAGCAGCCAAGCCGGGACAGGGAACACTGAAGCTTTCTTT
>15|-|TRBJ2-4|-|TRBV7-3
CASSPDWVLKNIQYF
TGTGCCAGCAGCCCAGACTGGGTTCTCAAAAACATTCAGTACTTC
>13|-|TRBJ1-2|-|TRBV12-1
CASSFAKQGVHTF
TGTGCCAGCAGCTTTGCAAAACAGGGGGTCCACACCTTC
>16|-|TRBJ1-1|-|TRBV5-5
CASSLAGGPMNTEAFF
TGTGCCAGCAGCTTGGCCGGTGGGCCCATGAACACTGAAGCTTTCTTT
>12|few|TRBJ2-1|-|TRBV7-9
CASSLAEGSTVF
TGTGCCAGCAGCCTGGCGGAAGGCTCGACAGTCTTC
>14|-|TRBJ2-3|TRBD2|TRBV5-8
CASSVGGGTDTQYF
TGTGCCAGCAGCGTGGGGGGGGGCACAGATACGCAGTATTTT
>12|-|TRBJ1-2|-|TRBV11-2
CASSLEGSSGTF
TGTGCCAGCAGCTTAGAAGGCAGTTCGGGCACCTTC
>14|-|TRBJ2-3|TRBD2|TRBV5-4
CASSYAGGTDTQYF
TGTGCCAGCAGCTATGCGGGGGGGACAGATACGCAGTATTTT
>16|-|TRBJ2-2|-|TRBV7-8
CASSLSTGLITGELFF
TGTGCCAGCAGCTTAAGTACAGGGTTGATCACCGGGGAGCTGTTTTTT
>15|once|TRBJ1-2|-|TRBV6-5
CASSPRQSNWGGYTF
TGTGCCAGCAGTCCCAGACAGTCCAATTGGGGTGGCTACACCTTC
>14|-|TRBJ2-1|-|TRBV9
CASSVGGDRGEQFF
TGTGCCAGCAGCGTAGGGGGGGACCGTGGTGAGCAGTTCTTC
>16|-|TRBJ2-1|TRBD2|TRBV7-3
CASSLNGAGGYNEQFF
TGTGCCAGCAGCTTAAACGGTGCGGGGGGCTACAATGAGCAGTTCTTC
>15|-|TRBJ2-7|TRBD2|TRBV27
CASSLSGGVQYEQYF
TGTGCCAGCAGTTTATCGGGGGGGGTTCAATACGAGCAGTACTTC
>15|few|TRBJ2-1|-|TRBV25-1
CASSEQGGRGNEQFF
TGTGCCAGCAGTGAGCAGGGTGGTCGAGGCAATGAGCAGTTCTTC
>16|-|TRBJ2-1|TRBD1|TRBV4-2
CASSPDRDRTPNEQFF
TGTGCCAGCAGCCCCGACCGGGACAGGACACCCAATGAGCAGTTCTTC
>13|once|TRBJ1-2|TRBD1|TRBV7-3
CASSSDRGNGYTF
TGTGCCAGCAGCTCGGACAGGGGAAATGGCTACACCTTC
>15|-|TRBJ1-5|TRBD1|TRBV5-6
CASSPTGRLDQPQHF
TGTGCCAGCAGCCCGACAGGGCGGCTGGATCAGCCCCAGCATTTT
>15|-|TRBJ2-7|-|TRBV2
CASSEVSWMEDEQYF
TGTGCCAGCAGTGAAGTTAGTTGGATGGAGGACGAGCAGTACTTC
>16|once|TRBJ2-6|-|TRBV19
CASRDRAGTGANVLTF
TGTGCCTCCAGGGACCGGGCGGGGACCGGGGCCAACGTCCTGACTTTC
>13|-|TRBJ2-1|-|TRBV5-1
CASHETAYNEQFF
TGCGCCAGCCACGAGACAGCTTACAATGAGCAGTTCTTC
>15|-|TRBJ2-5|TRBD1|TRBV6-5
CASTLDRGRVGTQYF
TGTGCCAGCACTTTAGACAGGGGGCGGGTGGGGACCCAGTACTTC
>15|-|TRBJ1-2|-|TRBV28
CASSSGTFRRDGYTF
TGTGCCAGCAGTTCTGGGACATTCCGGAGAGATGGCTACACCTTC
>13|-|TRBJ2-7|-|TRBV25-1
CASSTPENYEQYF
TGTGCCAGCAGTACCCCAGAAAACTACGAGCAGTACTTC
>12|-|TRBJ2-7|-|TRBV5-6
CASSQSSVEQYF
TGTGCCAGCAGCCAGTCTAGCGTCGAGCAGTACTTC
>15|-|TRBJ1-2|-|TRBV6-5
CASRDATAPNYGYTF
TGTGCCAGCAGGGATGCCACAGCTCCCAACTATGGCTACACCTTC
>14|-|TRBJ2-7|-|TRBV3-1/TRBV3-2
CASSYHRIPYEQYF
TGTGCCAGCAGCTACCACAGGATCCCCTACGAGCAGTACTTC
>15|-|TRBJ2-1|-|TRBV7-7
CASSLQVSSYNEQFF
TGTGCTAGCAGCTTACAGGTGAGCTCCTACAATGAGCAGTTCTTC
>14|-|TRBJ1-2|-|TRBV7-2
CASSLGFGGNGYTF
TGTGCCAGCAGCTTAGGCTTTGGGGGCAATGGCTACACCTTC
>15|-|TRBJ2-2|TRBD2|TRBV3-1/TRBV3-2
CASRSGGPNTGELFF
TGTGCCAGCAGAAGCGGGGGGCCCAACACCGGGGAGCTGTTTTTT
>11|once|TRBJ1-5|-|TRBV5-8
CASSPDQPQHF
TGTGCCAGCAGCCCTGATCAGCCCCAGCATTTT
>14|-|TRBJ2-7|TRBD1|TRBV15
CATSTRDSSYEQYF
TGTGCCACCAGCACACGGGACAGCTCCTACGAGCAGTACTTC
>14|-|TRBJ2-5|-|TRBV6-1
CASSDRLYQETQYF
TGTGCCAGCAGTGACCGACTATACCAAGAGACCCAGTACTTC
>14|-|TRBJ2-5|-|TRBV9
CASSVDAGQETQYF
TGTGCCAGCAGCGTAGATGCGGGGCAAGAGACCCAGTACTTC
>13|-|TRBJ1-3|-|TRBV5-8
CARRRTAGNTIYF
TGTGCCAGGCGGCGGACAGCTGGAAACACCATATATTTT
>12|-|TRBJ2-5|-|TRBV12-3/TRBV12-4
CASSFVRETQYF
TGTGCCAGCAGTTTCGTTCGGGAGACCCAGTACTTC
>16|-|TRBJ1-6|-|TRBV2
CASRADAVSYNSPLHF
TGTGCCAGCAGAGCCGACGCGGTCTCCTATAATTCACCCCTCCACTTT
>12|-|TRBJ1-1|-|TRBV10-1
CASSEGSSEAFF
TGCGCCAGCAGTGAGGGCAGTTCTGAAGCTTTCTTT
>16|-|TRBJ2-2|TRBD1|TRBV6-2/TRBV6-3
CASSQTGTGDTGELFF
TGTGCCAGCAGTCAGACCGGGACAGGGGACACCGGGGAGCTGTTTTTT
>15|once|TRBJ2-2|TRBD1|TRBV19
CASSRGQGGPGELFF
TGTGCCAGTAGTAGGGGACAGGGAGGACCCGGGGAGCTGTTTTTT
>14|once|TRBJ2-7|TRBD1|TRBV7-8
CASSFGQGAGEQYF
TGTGCCAGCAGCTTTGGGCAGGGGGCTGGCGAGCAGTACTTC
>14|-|TRBJ2-2|TRBD1|TRBV5-1
CASSLQGGTGELFF
TGCGCCAGCAGCTTACAGGGGGGCACCGGGGAGCTGTTTTTT
>15|-|TRBJ1-1|TRBD1|TRBV9
CASSPPGQSNTEAFF
TGTGCCAGCAGCCCACCGGGACAGAGTAACACTGAAGCTTTCTTT
>14|-|TRBJ1-1|TRBD1|TRBV6-1
CASSDVQGSTEAFF
TGTGCCAGCAGTGATGTACAGGGGAGCACTGAAGCTTTCTTT
>13|-|TRBJ2-1|-|TRBV5-1
CASSWDIGTEQFF
TGCGCCAGCAGCTGGGACATCGGGACTGAGCAGTTCTTC
>16|-|TRBJ2-2|-|TRBV19
CASSIGTKFNTGELFF
TGTGCCAGTAGTATAGGGACAAAATTTAACACCGGGGAGCTGTTTTTT
>16|-|TRBJ2-5|-|TRBV5-1
CASSLGAGAVGQTQYF
TGCGCCAGCAGCTTAGGGGCGGGGGCCGTGGGGCAGACCCAGTACTTC
>16|-|TRBJ2-7|-|TRBV6-5
CASSSGQTVKGDEQYF
TGTGCCAGCAGTTCGGGTCAGACGGTAAAGGGGGACGAGCAGTACTTC
>14|once|TRBJ2-7|-|TRBV4-3
CASSQVVGSYEQYF
TGCGCCAGCAGCCAAGTCGTCGGCTCCTACGAGCAGTACTTC
>11|-|TRBJ2-5|-|TRBV20-1
CSAAYQETQYF
TGCAGTGCTGCGTACCAAGAGACCCAGTACTTC
>18|-|TRBJ1-2|-|TRBV4-2
CASSQEQLQGGGGYGYTF
TGTGCCAGCAGCCAAGAACAGTTACAGGGTGGTGGCGGCTATGGCTACACCTTC
>13|-|TRBJ2-5|TRBD2|TRBV19
CASSGTSGQPQYF
TGTGCCAGTAGTGGGACTAGCGGGCAACCCCAGTACTTC
>17|-|TRBJ2-3|-|TRBV14
CASSQDVGGQSADTQYF
TGTGCCAGCAGCCAAGATGTTGGAGGGCAATCGGCAGATACGCAGTATTTT
>14|-|TRBJ1-4|TRBD1|TRBV7-9
CASSFSTGNEKLFF
TGTGCCAGCAGCTTCTCGACAGGGAATGAAAAACTGTTTTTT
>15|-|TRBJ2-2|-|TRBV7-2
CASSLGTVNTGELFF
TGTGCCAGCAGCTTAGGGACAGTGAACACCGGGGAGCTGTTTTTT